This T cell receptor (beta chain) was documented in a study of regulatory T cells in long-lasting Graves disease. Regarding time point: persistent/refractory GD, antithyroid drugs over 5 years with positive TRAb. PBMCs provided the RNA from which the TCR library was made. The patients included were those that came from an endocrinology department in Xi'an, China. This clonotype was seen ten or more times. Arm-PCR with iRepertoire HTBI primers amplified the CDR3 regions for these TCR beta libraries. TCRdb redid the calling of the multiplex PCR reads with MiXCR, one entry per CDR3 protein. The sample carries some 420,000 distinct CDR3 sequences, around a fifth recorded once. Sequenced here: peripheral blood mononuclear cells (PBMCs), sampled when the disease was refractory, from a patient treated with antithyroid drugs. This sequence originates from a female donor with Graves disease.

The CDR3 region is CASRLSQGAGQPQHF. In DNA, the CDR3 is TGTGCCAGCAGGCTATCACAGGGGGCAGGGCAGCCCCAGCATTTT. The J gene is TRBJ1-5, the V gene TRBV12-3 or TRBV12-4; 9 bases are shared with TRBD1. V lost 6 bases, J lost 7 bases, and 10 bases stayed unmatched. The CDR3 sequence is 15 residues long.